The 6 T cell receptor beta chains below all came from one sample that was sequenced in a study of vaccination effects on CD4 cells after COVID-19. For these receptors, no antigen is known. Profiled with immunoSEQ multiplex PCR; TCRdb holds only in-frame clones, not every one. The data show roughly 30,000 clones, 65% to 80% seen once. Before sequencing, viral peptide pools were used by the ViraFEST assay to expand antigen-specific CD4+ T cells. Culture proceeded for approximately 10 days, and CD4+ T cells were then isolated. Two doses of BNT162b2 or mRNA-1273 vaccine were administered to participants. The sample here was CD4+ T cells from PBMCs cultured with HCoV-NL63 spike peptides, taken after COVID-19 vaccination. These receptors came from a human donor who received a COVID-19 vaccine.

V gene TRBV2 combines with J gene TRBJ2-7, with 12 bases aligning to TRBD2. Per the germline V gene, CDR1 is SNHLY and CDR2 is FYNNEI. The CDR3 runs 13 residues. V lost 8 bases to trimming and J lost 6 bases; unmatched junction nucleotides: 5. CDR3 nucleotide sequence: TGTGCCAGCCGGACTAGCGGGGAGACCGAGCAGTACTTC. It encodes CASRTSGETEQYF.

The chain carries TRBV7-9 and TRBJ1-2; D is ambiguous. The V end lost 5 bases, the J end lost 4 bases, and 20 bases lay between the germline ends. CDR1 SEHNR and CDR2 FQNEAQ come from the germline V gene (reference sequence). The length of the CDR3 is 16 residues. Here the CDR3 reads CASSLPGAERAYGYTF. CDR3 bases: TGTGCCAGCAGCCTCCCCGGTGCAGAACGGGCCTATGGCTACACCTTC.

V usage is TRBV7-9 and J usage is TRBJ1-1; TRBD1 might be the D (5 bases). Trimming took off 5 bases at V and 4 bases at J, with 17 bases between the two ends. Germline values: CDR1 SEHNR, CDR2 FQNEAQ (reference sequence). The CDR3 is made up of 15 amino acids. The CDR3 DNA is TGTGCCAGCAGCGGTCTTCGCAGGGACGGCACTGAAGCTTTCTTT. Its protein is CASSGLRRDGTEAFF.

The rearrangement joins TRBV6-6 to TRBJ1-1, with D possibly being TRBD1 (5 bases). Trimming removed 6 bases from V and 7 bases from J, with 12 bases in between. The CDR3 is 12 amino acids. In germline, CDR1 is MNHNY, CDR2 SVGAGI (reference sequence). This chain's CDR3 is CASSHQGSEAFF. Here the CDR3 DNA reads TGTGCCAGCAGCCATCAGGGAAGTGAAGCTTTCTTT.

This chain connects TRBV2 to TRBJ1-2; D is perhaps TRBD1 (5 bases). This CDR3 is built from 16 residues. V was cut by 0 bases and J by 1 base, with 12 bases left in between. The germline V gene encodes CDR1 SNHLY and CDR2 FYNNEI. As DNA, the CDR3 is TGTGCCAGCAGTGAAGCGCTAGGACATTATAACTATGGCTACACCTTC. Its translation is CASSEALGHYNYGYTF.

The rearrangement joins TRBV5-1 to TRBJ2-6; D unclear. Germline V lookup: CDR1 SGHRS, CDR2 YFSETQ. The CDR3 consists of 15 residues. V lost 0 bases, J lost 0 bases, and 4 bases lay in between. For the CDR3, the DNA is TGCGCCAGCAGCTTGGCTGTCTCTGGGGCCAACGTCCTGACTTTC. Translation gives CASSLAVSGANVLTF. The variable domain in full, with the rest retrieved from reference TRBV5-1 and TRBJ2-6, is KAGVTQTPRYLIKTRGQQVTLSCSPISGHRSVSWYQQTPGQGLQFLFEYFSETQRNKGNFPGRFSGRQFSNSRSEMNVSTLELGDSALYLCASSLAVSGANVLTFGAGSRLTVL.